What follows are 26 T cell receptor beta chains derived from one specimen sequenced in a study of shared clonotypes between healthy human individuals (dated by TCRdb to 2018 to 2020). CD8 naive samples were CD45RO-negative cells positively selected for CCR7, giving a CD45RA+CCR7+ population that excluded TemRA cells. The method was the immunoSEQ multiplex PCR assay. In TCRdb, the immuneACCESS table is reduced to in-frame sequences with V and J assigned. These tables do not hold every clone; where another copy was compared, an unresolved V gene accounts for under half, and the others remain unexplained. Recorded for this sample are 2 million to 2.5 million clones; less than 95% of them occurred a single time. The top ten hold about 1.1% of the sample. Input material: naive CD8+ T cells sorted from blood. The cell subset or site label corresponds to: CD45RA+CCR7+. Source of these receptors: a man between 18 and 35 years old in good health.

The chain recombines TRBV14 with TRBJ2-2; TRBD1 agrees at 8 bases. V trimming: 2 bases; J trimming: 4 bases; junction bases outside the gene matches: 12. Germline V gives CDR1 SGHDN, CDR2 FVKESK. The CDR3 contains 18 residues. The CDR3 here is CASSQLWTGYGGTGELFF. The CDR3 nucleotides read TGTGCCAGCAGCCAACTGTGGACAGGGTATGGCGGCACCGGGGAGCTGTTTTTT.

This clone was recorded a few times. This CDR3 is also generated by other DNA sequences in the sample. The gene calls are TRBV5-6 and TRBJ2-7; 7 nucleotides agree with TRBD1. V gave up 4 bases and J gave up 2 bases; unmatched junction bases: 3. Germline values: CDR1 SGHDT, CDR2 YYEEEE. The CDR3 is 13 residues long. The CDR3 DNA sequence: TGTGCCAGCAGCCCGGGACAGACCTACGAGCAGTACTTC. Translating it yields CASSPGQTYEQYF.

J is TRBJ2-7 and V is TRBV27; 12 nucleotides match TRBD2. J gave up 3 bases and V 6 bases, and 9 bases lay outside the gene matches. The V gene's germline CDR1 is MNHEY and CDR2 SMNVEV (reference sequence). The CDR3 totals 16 residues. The DNA for the CDR3 is TGTGCCAGCAGCCTCATCACTAGCGGGGGGAACTACGAGCAGTACTTC. Translated: CASSLITSGGNYEQYF.

The chain has TRBV30 and TRBJ2-3; D is possibly TRBD2 (5 bases). Germline CDR1 and CDR2: GTSNPN and SVGIG (reference sequence). V lost 0 bases and J lost 3, with 10 bases in between. CDR3 length: 14 residues. The CDR3 is CAWSVLTSTDTQYF. Here the CDR3 DNA reads TGTGCCTGGAGTGTATTAACTAGTACAGATACGCAGTATTTT. The variable domain in full, with the rest retrieved from reference TRBV30 and TRBJ2-3, is SQTIHQWPATLVQPVGSPLSLECTVEGTSNPNLYWYRQAAGRGLQLLFYSVGIGQISSEVPQNLSASRPQDRQFILSSKKLLLSDSGFYLCAWSVLTSTDTQYFGPGTRLTVL.

This clone was seen just once. DNA for the CDR3: TGCGCCAGCAGCCAAGATCTCCGGGGAAGGGGGGAGACCCAGTACTTC. This codes for CASSQDLRGRGETQYF. The chain is built from TRBV4-3 and TRBJ2-5; TRBD1 is a possible D gene (6 bases). The CDR3 runs to 16 residues. The germline V gene encodes CDR1 LGHNA and CDR2 YSLEER. Trimming removed 0 bases from V and 5 bases from J, with 16 bases in between.

CDR3: CASRMSIPGQGLAGELFF. Here the CDR3 DNA reads TGCGCCAGCAGAATGTCGATCCCGGGACAGGGGTTAGCCGGGGAGCTGTTTTTT. V gene TRBV5-1 combines with J gene TRBJ2-2; 10 nucleotides align to TRBD1. The ends lost 5 bases at V and 6 bases at J; junction bases unmatched: 16. CDR1 is SGHRS and CDR2 is YFSETQ in the germline V gene. The CDR3 is 18 amino acids.

The CDR3 coding sequence is TGTGCCAGCAGTCCTCAATTAACGACAGGGCCCTATGGCTACACCTTC. Encoded protein: CASSPQLTTGPYGYTF. The chain recombines TRBV27 with TRBJ1-2; 7 bases are shared with TRBD1. There are 16 residues in the CDR3. V was pared by 5 bases and J by 4 bases, with 13 bases of the junction left unmatched. Germline CDR1 reads MNHEY; CDR2 reads SMNVEV (reference sequence).

J is TRBJ1-6 and V is TRBV9; D ambiguous. The CDR3 runs 17 residues. V was cut by 0 bases and J by 5 bases, with 15 bases left in between. Germline CDR1 is SGDLS and CDR2 is YYNGEE. DNA of the CDR3: TGTGCCAGCAGCGTAGAGGACCCCGTGTCAGATAATTCACCCCTCCACTTT. Translating gives CASSVEDPVSDNSPLHF.

This clone occurred once. The chain has TRBV6-4 and TRBJ1-5; 8 nucleotides agree with TRBD1. The trim removed 0 bases at V and 4 bases at J, leaving 8 bases unmatched. There are 17 residues in the CDR3. Germline V gene data show CDR1 as MRHNA and CDR2 as SNTAGT. The CDR3 protein is CASSDSEPDRVNQPQHF. The DNA of the CDR3 is TGTGCCAGCAGTGACTCAGAACCGGACAGGGTGAATCAGCCCCAGCATTTT.

With respect to this clone: The identical CDR3 is also encoded by other nucleotide sequences in the sample. The V gene is TRBV9, the J gene TRBJ2-2; D ambiguous. Between the trimmed V and J ends, which lost 1 base and 2 bases, there was a span of 3 bases. Germline V CDR1 and CDR2: SGDLS, YYNGEE. The CDR3 extends over 13 amino acids. The CDR3 protein is CASSVPNTGELFF. The CDR3 DNA reads as TGTGCCAGCAGCGTACCAAACACCGGGGAGCTGTTTTTT.

This sequence joins TRBV15 and TRBJ1-5, with D perhaps TRBD1 (5 bases). CDR1 and CDR2 (germline): LNHNV, YYDKDF (reference sequence). This CDR3 spans 17 amino acids. Trimming took off 1 base at V and 0 bases at J, with 13 bases between the two ends. The CDR3 spells CATSRVETVYSNQPQHF. The CDR3 DNA follows: TGTGCCACCAGCAGAGTGGAGACAGTTTATAGCAATCAGCCCCAGCATTTT.

A note on this clone: Other DNA sequences in this specimen translate into the identical CDR3. V usage is TRBV12-5 and J usage is TRBJ2-3; D gene unclear. This CDR3 is 11 amino acids long. The germline gives CDR1 LGHNT, CDR2 FRNRAP. The V and J ends lost 6 bases and 2 bases respectively, with 3 bases between them. This CDR3 reads CASGSTDTQYF. As DNA, the CDR3 is TGTGCTAGTGGGTCCACAGATACGCAGTATTTT.

This chain links TRBV19 with TRBJ1-1, with TRBD1 matching 7 bases. This CDR3 comprises 14 residues. Germline assignment: CDR1 LNHDA and CDR2 SQIVND (reference sequence). V lost 7 bases and J lost 12; bases outside the gene matches: 17. CDR3 DNA: TGTGCCAGTACCCCATTACAGGGGTGGGCTGAGTCTTTCTTT. Residues: CASTPLQGWAESFF.

The chain couples TRBV4-1 to TRBJ2-7; 7 bases are shared with TRBD2. With 5 bases clipped from V and 0 bases from J, the junction kept 10 bases outside the gene matches. The germline CDR1 and CDR2 sequences are MGHRA and YSYEKL. This CDR3 is 16 amino acids long. CDR3 sequence reads: CASSYLSGMSSYEQYF. Here the CDR3 DNA reads TGCGCCAGCAGCTACCTCAGCGGGATGAGCTCCTACGAGCAGTACTTC.

CDR3 DNA sequence: TGCAGCGTTGATCCGCCGGGACTAGCCGGGGAGACCCAGTACTTC. This encodes CSVDPPGLAGETQYF. The chain has TRBV29-1 and TRBJ2-5; TRBD2 matches 9 bases. CDR3 length: 15 residues. Germline assignment: CDR1 SQVTM and CDR2 ANQGSEA. Germline trimming cut 3 bases from V and 5 bases from J; bases unmatched to any gene: 10.

This chain joins TRBV11-2 and TRBJ2-5, with TRBD2 matching over 11 bases. V lost 1 base and J lost 5; bases outside the gene matches: 6. This CDR3 region has 16 residues. CDR1 is SGHAT and CDR2 is FQNNGV in the germline V gene. CDR3 region: CASSLVSGGAWETQYF. The DNA of the CDR3 is TGTGCCAGCAGCTTAGTTAGCGGGGGGGCGTGGGAGACCCAGTACTTC. Based on the CDR3 plus reference TRBV11-2 and TRBJ2-5, the full variable domain is EAGVAQSPRYKIIEKRQSVAFWCNPISGHATLYWYQQILGQGPKLLIQFQNNGVVDDSQLPKDRFSAERLKGVDSTLKIQPAKLEDSAVYLCASSLVSGGAWETQYFGPGTRLLVL.

The chain is built from TRBV5-6 and TRBJ1-1; TRBD1 matches 8 bases. CDR3 size: 19 residues. The junction had 21 bases not matched to a gene; V was cut back by 6 bases and J by 2 bases. In germline, CDR1 is SGHDT, CDR2 YYEEEE. The CDR3: CASTTLKFGQGIENTEAFF. In DNA, the CDR3 is TGTGCCAGCACCACCCTCAAGTTCGGACAGGGAATCGAAAACACTGAAGCTTTCTTT.

Notes on this clone: The same CDR3 can be traced to other DNA sequences in this sample. This chain connects TRBV7-9 to TRBJ1-4; tentatively, D is TRBD1 (5 bases). The germline V gene has CDR1 SEHNR and CDR2 FQNEAQ (reference sequence). V was trimmed by 0 bases and J by 2 bases, leaving 7 bases between them. There are 15 residues in the CDR3. The CDR3 DNA reads as TGTGCCAGCAGCTTAGCAGGGGCTACTAATGAAAAACTGTTTTTT. It encodes CASSLAGATNEKLFF.

The chain is built from TRBV30 and TRBJ2-3, with D tentatively TRBD1 (7 bases). V shed 2 bases and J shed 0 bases, with 12 bases lying between them. The CDR3 totals 15 residues. CDR1 and CDR2 (germline): GTSNPN, SVGIG (reference sequence). As DNA, the CDR3 is TGTGCCTGGAGTTTGACAGGGACTAGCACAGATACGCAGTATTTT. Translated, it gives CAWSLTGTSTDTQYF.

The chain employs TRBV11-2 and TRBJ2-7; perhaps TRBD1 as D (6 bases). V gave up 5 bases and J gave up 2 bases, with 13 bases separating them. Per germline, CDR1 SGHAT and CDR2 FQNNGV. The CDR3 extends over 14 amino acids. The chain's CDR3 is CASSLVDSPYEQYF. The CDR3 DNA is TGTGCCAGCAGCCTGGTGGACAGCCCCTACGAGCAGTACTTC.

This clone appeared once. The chain joins TRBV9 to TRBJ2-7, with 7 positions matching TRBD1. Germline V CDR1 and CDR2: SGDLS, YYNGEE. Losses at the gene ends were 0 bases for V and 2 bases for J; bases not matched to a gene: 11. The CDR3 contains 17 residues. The chain's CDR3 is CASSVAALAGGPYEQYF. The CDR3 coding sequence is TGTGCCAGCAGCGTAGCTGCCTTGGCAGGGGGTCCCTACGAGCAGTACTTC.

The rearrangement uses TRBV6-1 and TRBJ1-2, with unresolved D. This CDR3 contains 11 residues. Germline CDR1 and CDR2: MNHNS and SASEGT. V lost 8 bases, J lost 5 bases, and 9 bases lay in between. CDR3: CASQSWYGYTF. DNA of the CDR3: TGTGCCAGCCAGAGTTGGTATGGCTACACCTTC.

This clone was seen only once. The V gene is TRBV19, the J gene TRBJ1-2, with D perhaps TRBD1 (6 bases). V was shortened by 5 bases and J by 3 bases, with 16 bases between the two germline ends. The CDR3 sequence is 15 residues long. Germline CDR1 reads LNHDA; CDR2 reads SQIVND (reference sequence). This CDR3 is CASSVTGYGDYGYTF. As DNA, the CDR3 is TGTGCCAGTAGTGTAACAGGGTACGGAGACTATGGCTACACCTTC.

The chain couples TRBV13 to TRBJ1-1, with D uncertain. V lost 5 bases, J lost 3 bases, and 10 bases lay in between. Germline CDR1 reads PRHDT; CDR2 reads FYEKMQ (reference sequence). This CDR3 is 13 amino acids long. In DNA form, the CDR3 reads TGTGCCAGCAGCCGCGGGCCGGACACTGAAGCTTTCTTT. Its protein product is CASSRGPDTEAFF.

This clone was detected only once. The chain combines TRBV5-4 with TRBJ1-1; a possible D gene is TRBD1 (5 bases). V was pared by 4 bases and J by 1 base, with 8 bases between. The length of the CDR3 is 13 residues. Germline CDR1 is SGHNT and CDR2 is YYREEE (reference sequence). CDR3 sequence reads: CASSRGTNTEAFF. CDR3 DNA sequence: TGTGCCAGCAGCCGCGGGACGAACACTGAAGCTTTCTTT.

The genes are TRBV4-1 and TRBJ1-6; TRBD1 matches 7 bases. Germline CDR1 MGHRA, CDR2 YSYEKL. The CDR3 runs to 16 residues. J gave up 4 bases and V 3 bases, and 6 bases lay outside the gene matches. Here the CDR3 DNA reads TGCGCCAGCAGCCAGGCCGGGACAGAGTATAATTCACCCCTCCACTTT. Translation gives CASSQAGTEYNSPLHF.